The sequence of this T cell receptor beta chain was determined in a study of T cells in Graves' hyperthyroidism and ophthalmopathy (dated by TCRdb to 2018 to 2020). Study-wide context: To identify TCR V-J signatures that set the groups apart, the researchers used a discovery cohort of 100 or so patients, made up of about 44 with Graves' ophthalmopathy and around 58 with stable Graves' hyperthyroidism. Thyroid tissue and blood T-cell repertoires from roughly six Graves' hyperthyroidism patients were also compared in the study. TCR Vbeta CDR3 sequencing of 130 to 150 peripheral blood samples (43 ophthalmopathy, about 74 hyperthyroidism and around 17 progressor patients) is reported in the paper. For training and testing, the 95 to 100 patients in the discovery cohort were randomly divided in a 7:3 ratio. After blood sampling, hyperthyroidism patients were treated with methimazole at a starting dose of 30 mg daily, and ophthalmopathy patients were treated with high-dose intravenous methylprednisolone. Whether ophthalmopathy could be predicted prospectively was tested in an independent validation cohort made up of 18 hyperthyroidism patients plus 17 patients who later progressed to ophthalmopathy. The paper's findings and limits, for the study overall: Blood samples also contained most of the expanded thyroid clonotypes (frequency above 0.001), which suggests that blood repertoires may reflect thyroid immune responses. In validation, progression to ophthalmopathy was predicted by the model with 70% to 71% sensitivity and 72.22% specificity, a median of roughly 6.4 months before onset. Ophthalmopathy was separated from stable hyperthyroidism by a 13 V-J signature model, with over 85% sensitivity and about 81% specificity obtained in cross-validation and 80%/75% obtained in testing. No statistical method was used to set the sample size in advance, and investigators knew the group allocation.

In its sample, this clonotype was seen once. The antigen it binds to is not known. It has no much larger one-base neighbor in the sample; base qualities were not kept. A single read counts as weak evidence. The study excluded patients with uncontrolled infections, other autoimmune diseases, pregnancy or lactation. Diagnoses were based on clinical symptoms, serum thyroxine and TRAb, thyroid ultrasound and orbital computed tomography. Trizol reagent was used to extract total RNA, and RNA quality was then checked on an Agilent 2100 Bioanalyzer. The CDR3 has 13 amino acids, counting the end cysteine and phenylalanine. Of all the DNA, just the CDR3 is kept, 39 bases in frame from base 1. From the germline V gene (reference sequence), CDR1 is SGHAT and CDR2 is FQDESV. Ends trimmed: V by 5 bases, J by 5 bases; bases unmatched to a gene: 4. Amplification of TCR beta CDR3 regions was carried out from RNA transcripts. The TCR CDR3 was subjected to a first round of RT-PCR using the HTBI primer set and the Qiagen OneStep RT-PCR kit. Libraries were constructed in a second round of multiplex PCR, after which size selection and purification were carried out. Paired-end sequencing of the libraries was performed with 100 bp reads on an Illumina HiSeq2000. The original methods were these. Raw data were processed with SOAPnuke, discarding reads with adapters, uncalled bases, mean Phred below 15, or no exact constant-primer or identifier match. High-quality paired reads were merged with COPE v1.2.5, and unique nucleotide sequences were defined as clonotypes. MiTCR v1.1 was used to align the clonotypes against IMGT TRBV, TRBD and TRBJ reference segments. Analysis was restricted to V-J combinations with a frequency above 0.0001, which covered about 99% of repertoires. A TCS score was defined as the ratio of F50 (clonal expansion) to E x V (chaos), with BLOSUM62-based TCRdist applied between CDR3 peptides within each V-J. Welch's t-statistics and random forest reduced several hundred V-J features to 13, which were used in a naive Bayes classifier (R e1071). Thyroid-blood repertoire similarity was quantified with the Morisita-Horn index. Starting from the raw public reads, TCRdb applied fastp trimming at Q25, assembled clones with MiXCR and retained in-frame beta chains. CDR3 protein sequences are deduplicated, and each keeps its most common genes and DNA. Here the V and J calls rest on TCRdb's processing, not on the authors' analysis. The sample includes 550,000 to 700,000 distinct CDR3 sequences, with around 42% observed a single time. The ten biggest clones cover around 17% of the sample.

The clonotype was recovered from an adult woman with Graves' disease, either hyperthyroidism or ophthalmopathy (not recorded which). The rearranged segments are TRBV11-1 and TRBJ2-7, and 9 junction bases match TRBD1. Sequencing was done on a sample of peripheral blood or thyroid tissue (not recorded which). The CDR3 region: CASSNRGLDEQYF. The nucleotide sequence reads as follows: TGTGCCAGCAGCAACAGGGGGCTCGACGAGCAGTACTTC.